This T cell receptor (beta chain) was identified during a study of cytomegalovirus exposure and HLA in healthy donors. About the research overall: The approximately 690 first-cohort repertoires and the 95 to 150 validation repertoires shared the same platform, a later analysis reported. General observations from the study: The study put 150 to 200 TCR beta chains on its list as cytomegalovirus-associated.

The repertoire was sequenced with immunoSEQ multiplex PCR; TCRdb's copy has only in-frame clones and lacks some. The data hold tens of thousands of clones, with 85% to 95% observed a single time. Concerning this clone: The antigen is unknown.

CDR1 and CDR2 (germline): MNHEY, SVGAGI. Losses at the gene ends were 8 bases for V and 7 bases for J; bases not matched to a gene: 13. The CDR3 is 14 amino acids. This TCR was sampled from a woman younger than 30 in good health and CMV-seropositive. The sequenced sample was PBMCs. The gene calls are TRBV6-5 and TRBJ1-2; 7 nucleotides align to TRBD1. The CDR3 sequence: CASGATGRGIGYTF. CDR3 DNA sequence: TGTGCCAGCGGAGCGACAGGGAGAGGTATTGGCTACACCTTC.